Below are 6 T cell receptor beta chains sequenced from a single sample in a study of OX40 agonist ivuxolimab in advanced cancers. Profiled with immunoSEQ multiplex PCR; TCRdb holds only in-frame clones, not every one. The data show fewer than 90,000 clones, roughly 86% seen once. The specimen comprised CD4+ or CD8+ T cells sorted from blood, sampled in a trial of the OX40 agonist ivuxolimab. The source is an adult with an advanced solid tumor such as melanoma, head and neck, liver or kidney cancer.

CDR3 amino acids: CATSRDQQAYEQYF. CDR3 in DNA: TGTGCCACCAGCAGAGATCAGCAGGCCTACGAGCAGTACTTC. The rearrangement links TRBV15 to TRBJ2-7; D gene ambiguous. Germline CDR1 LNHNV, CDR2 YYDKDF (reference sequence). CDR3 length equals 14 residues. V dropped 0 bases and J dropped 2 bases, with 8 bases sitting between them.

The chain carries TRBV29-1 and TRBJ1-5, with TRBD1 matching over 7 bases. CDR1 is SQVTM and CDR2 is ANQGSEA in the germline V gene. The CDR3 totals 13 residues. V shed 5 bases and J 4 bases; nucleotides not matched to a gene: 5. The CDR3 region is CSVQQGINQPQHF. CDR3 DNA sequence: TGCAGCGTTCAACAGGGGATAAATCAGCCCCAGCATTTT.

This clone occurred once. The CDR3 reads CASRGSGELFF. CDR3 nucleotide sequence: TGTGCCAGCAGGGGCAGCGGGGAGCTGTTTTTT. The chain recombines TRBV6-6 with TRBJ2-2; unclear D gene. V lost 6 bases to trimming and J lost 7 bases, with 6 bases between them. The CDR3 has 11 residues. Germline V gives CDR1 MNHNY, CDR2 SVGAGI (reference sequence).

The genes are TRBV4-1 and TRBJ2-1; D is uncertain. The CDR3 runs to 14 residues. In germline, CDR1 is MGHRA, CDR2 YSYEKL. V was trimmed by 0 bases and J by 9 bases, leaving 12 bases between them. CDR3 region: CASSQDLRPAEQFF. The CDR3 nucleotides are TGCGCCAGCAGCCAAGATCTTAGGCCGGCTGAGCAGTTCTTC.

The rearrangement uses TRBV7-9 and TRBJ1-2; D ambiguous. Trimming removed 5 bases from V and 3 bases from J, with 13 bases in between. Germline CDR1 SEHNR, CDR2 FQNEAQ (reference sequence). CDR3 length: 14 amino acids. The CDR3 bases are TGTGCCAGCAGCCTAGGTCTCGGGGACTATGGCTACACCTTC. This encodes CASSLGLGDYGYTF.

This chain joins TRBV5-4 and TRBJ2-5; D not certain. The CDR3 is 14 amino acids. V gave up 0 bases and J gave up 5 bases, with 11 bases separating them. The germline CDR1 and CDR2 sequences are SGHNT and YYREEE (reference sequence). CDR3 DNA: TGTGCCAGCAGCTTGGGCCTTACCCGGGAGACCCAGTACTTC. Amino acids: CASSLGLTRETQYF.